This T cell receptor (beta chain) was identified during a study of blood T cell repertoires in COVID-19. Across the study: The study drew acute and convalescent COVID-19 samples from the United States, Italy and Spain. T cells, B-cell-depleted T cells, or PBMCs supplied cDNA or gDNA.

In the original processing: Amplified reference gene primers provided the basis for estimating nucleated cell counts. The protocol was immunoSEQ multiplex PCR, while the TCRdb copy is restricted to in-frame clones and leaves out a portion. That table supplies the V and J calls and clone size; D and trimming were determined from the DNA. The profile covers a few hundred thousand clones, with 85% appearing a single time and under 4% taken by the ten largest. This CDR3 has 12 residues. The V gene end was trimmed by 7 bases and the J gene end by 4 bases; junction bases not matched to a gene: 5. Germline V CDR1 and CDR2: SQVTM, ANQGSEA.

This chain connects TRBV29-1 to TRBJ1-2; 8 positions agree with TRBD1. The receptor comes from a woman under 30 with acute or convalescent COVID-19. The specimen sequenced was peripheral blood. In DNA, the CDR3 is TGCAGCGCCGGGACAGGCCTCTATGGCTACACCTTC. It translates to CSAGTGLYGYTF.